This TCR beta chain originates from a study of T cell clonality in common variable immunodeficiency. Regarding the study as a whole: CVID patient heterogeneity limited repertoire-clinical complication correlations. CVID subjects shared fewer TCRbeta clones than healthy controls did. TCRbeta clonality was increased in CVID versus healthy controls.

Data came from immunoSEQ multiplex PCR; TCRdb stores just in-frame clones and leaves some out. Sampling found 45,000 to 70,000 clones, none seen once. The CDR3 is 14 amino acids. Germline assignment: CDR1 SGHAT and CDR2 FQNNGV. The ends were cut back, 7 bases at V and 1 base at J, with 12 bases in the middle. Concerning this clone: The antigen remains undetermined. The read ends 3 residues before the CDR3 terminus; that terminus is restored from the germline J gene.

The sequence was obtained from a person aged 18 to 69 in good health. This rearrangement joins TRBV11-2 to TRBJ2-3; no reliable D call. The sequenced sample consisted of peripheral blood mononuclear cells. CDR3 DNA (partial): TGTGCCAGCATGGTGGCTTCCCGCACAGATACG. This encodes CASMVASRTDT. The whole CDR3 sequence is CASMVASRTDTQYF. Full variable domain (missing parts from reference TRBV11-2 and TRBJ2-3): EAGVAQSPRYKIIEKRQSVAFWCNPISGHATLYWYQQILGQGPKLLIQFQNNGVVDDSQLPKDRFSAERLKGVDSTLKIQPAKLEDSAVYLCASMVASRTDTQYFGPGTRLTVL.